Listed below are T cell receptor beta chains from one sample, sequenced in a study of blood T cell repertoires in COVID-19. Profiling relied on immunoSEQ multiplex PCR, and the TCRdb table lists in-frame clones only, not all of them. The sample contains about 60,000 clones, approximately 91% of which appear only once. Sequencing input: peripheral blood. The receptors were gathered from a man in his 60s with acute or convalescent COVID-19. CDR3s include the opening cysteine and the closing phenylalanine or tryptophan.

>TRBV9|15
CASNRLAGGSDTQYF
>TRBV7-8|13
CASSRTTDRTQYF
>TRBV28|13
CASSLWAGGWQYF
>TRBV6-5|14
CASSGQGPNTEAFF
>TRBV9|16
CASSTSLQGNQETQYF
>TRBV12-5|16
CASGSQQGAGANVLTF
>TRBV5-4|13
CASSILGGGEAFF
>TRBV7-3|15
CASSATSGRSGELFF
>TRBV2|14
CASSERGSNEKLFF
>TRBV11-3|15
CASSSLAGGNNEQFF
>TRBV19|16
CASSPPVGGGTDTQYF
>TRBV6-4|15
CASSSLAGAYNEQFF
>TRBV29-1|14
CSVAEGGAAGELFF
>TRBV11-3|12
CASSLGPIEAFF
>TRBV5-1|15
CASSAGTAFNEKLFF
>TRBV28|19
CASSFQPGTSGIGTGEQYF
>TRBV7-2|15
CASSFRDRGLGGYTF
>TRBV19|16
CASSMPGLAVYNEQFF
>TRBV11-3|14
CASSKRTGQETQYF
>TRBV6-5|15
CAANYDTLGPNEQFF
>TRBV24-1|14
CATSDPVRRNEQFF
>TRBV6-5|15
CASSYSRQGNEKLFF
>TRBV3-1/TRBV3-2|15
CASSQGQGSGNTIYF
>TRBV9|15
CASSVSGTSSYEQYF
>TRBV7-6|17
CASSLGSGNILYNEQFF
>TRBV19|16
CASSLAGLRFSYEQYF
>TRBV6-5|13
CASSYGHRTEAFF
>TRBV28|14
CASRVSGENQPQHF
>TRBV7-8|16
CASSSIRHSHTGELFF
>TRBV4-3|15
CASSQDLAGDETQYF
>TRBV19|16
CASSVARTMINYGYTF
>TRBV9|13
CASSAGQAEKLFF
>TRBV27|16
CASSFTPRGSQYEQYF
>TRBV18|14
CASSPQQGNTEAFF
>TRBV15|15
CATSRKAMLNTEAFF